A single sample is the source of the 3 T cell receptor beta chains below, sequenced in a study of graft-versus-host responses after intestinal transplantation. These receptors' targets are unknown. Only in-frame clones appear in the TCRdb table, and some are missing; sequencing was by immunoSEQ multiplex PCR. The profile shows about 96,000 clones, about 94% of them singletons. Material: unstimulated CD4+ T cells sorted from spleen or lymph node cells, obtained before intestinal transplant. These receptors all stem from a human donor who received an intestinal transplant.

The V call is TRBV19, the J call TRBJ1-5; D ambiguous. In germline, CDR1 is LNHDA, CDR2 SQIVND (reference sequence). The CDR3 has 14 amino acids. Trimming took off 3 bases at V and 7 bases at J, with 13 bases between the two ends. The CDR3 DNA reads as TGTGCCAGTAGTATCCTTGCAGGCACCCAGCCCCAGCATTTT. Translated, it gives CASSILAGTQPQHF.

The V gene is TRBV29-1, the J gene TRBJ1-1; 7 positions match TRBD1. Germline V gives CDR1 SQVTM, CDR2 ANQGSEA. The CDR3 is made up of 15 amino acids. Trimming cost V 5 bases and J 4 bases; bases outside gene matches: 13. The CDR3 loop reads CSVIPGQWRSTEAFF. The CDR3 DNA reads TGCAGCGTTATTCCGGGACAGTGGAGGAGCACTGAAGCTTTCTTT.

This chain uses TRBV18 with TRBJ2-7; possible D gene TRBD2, 6 bases. V was trimmed by 5 bases and J by 0 bases, leaving 14 bases between them. Germline V gives CDR1 KGHSH, CDR2 LQKENI. The CDR3 consists of 15 residues. The CDR3 loop is CASSRRERSSYEQYF. The CDR3 DNA is TGTGCCAGCTCAAGGCGGGAAAGAAGCTCCTACGAGCAGTACTTC.